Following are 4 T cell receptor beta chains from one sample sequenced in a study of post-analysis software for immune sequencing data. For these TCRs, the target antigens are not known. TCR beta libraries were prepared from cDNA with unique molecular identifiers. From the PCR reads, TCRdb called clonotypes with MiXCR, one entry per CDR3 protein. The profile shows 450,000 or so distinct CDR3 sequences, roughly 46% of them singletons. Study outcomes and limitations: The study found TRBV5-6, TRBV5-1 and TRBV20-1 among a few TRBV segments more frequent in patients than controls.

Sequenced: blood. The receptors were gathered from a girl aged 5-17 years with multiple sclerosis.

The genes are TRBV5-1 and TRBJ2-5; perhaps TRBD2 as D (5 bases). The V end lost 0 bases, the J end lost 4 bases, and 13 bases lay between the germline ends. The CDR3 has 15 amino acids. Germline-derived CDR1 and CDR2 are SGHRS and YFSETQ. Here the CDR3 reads CASSLVDSIGETQYF. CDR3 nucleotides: TGCGCCAGCAGCTTGGTGGACTCCATAGGAGAGACCCAGTACTTC. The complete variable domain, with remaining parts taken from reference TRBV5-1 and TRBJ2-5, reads KAGVTQTPRYLIKTRGQQVTLSCSPISGHRSVSWYQQTPGQGLQFLFEYFSETQRNKGNFPGRFSGRQFSNSRSEMNVSTLELGDSALYLCASSLVDSIGETQYFGPGTRLLVL.

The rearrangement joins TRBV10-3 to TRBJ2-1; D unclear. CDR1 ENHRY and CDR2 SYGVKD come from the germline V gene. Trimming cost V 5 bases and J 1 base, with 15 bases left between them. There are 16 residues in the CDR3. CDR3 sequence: CAISPTGGRSYNEQFF. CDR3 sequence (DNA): TGTGCCATCAGTCCAACGGGCGGCCGATCCTACAATGAGCAGTTCTTC.

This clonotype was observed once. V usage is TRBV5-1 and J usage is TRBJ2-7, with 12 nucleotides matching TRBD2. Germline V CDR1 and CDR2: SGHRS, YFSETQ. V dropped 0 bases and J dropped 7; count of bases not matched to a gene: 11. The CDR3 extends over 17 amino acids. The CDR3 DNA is TGCGCCAGCAGCTTGGGGACTAGCGGGGAGGGGTACGATGAGCAGTACTTC. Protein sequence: CASSLGTSGEGYDEQYF.

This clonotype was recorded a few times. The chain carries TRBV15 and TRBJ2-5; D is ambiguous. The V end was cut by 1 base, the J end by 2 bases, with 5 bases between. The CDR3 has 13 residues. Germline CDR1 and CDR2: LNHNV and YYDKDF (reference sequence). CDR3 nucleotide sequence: TGTGCCACCAGCAGAGGTCAGCAAGAGACCCAGTACTTC. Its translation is CATSRGQQETQYF.